Below, 31 T cell receptor beta chains from the same sample are listed, as sequenced in a study of blood T cell repertoires in COVID-19. The repertoire was sequenced with immunoSEQ multiplex PCR; TCRdb's copy has only in-frame clones and lacks some. This sample has around 200,000 clones; 80% to 90% occur once, and the top ten carry over 2.5%. The sequencing input was peripheral blood. These TCRs come from a man in his sixties with acute or convalescent COVID-19.

A note on this clone: This may come from a read error, since a much larger clone is one base off. The gene calls are TRBV11-2 and TRBJ2-1, with 9 bases that match TRBD2. CDR3 length: 14 residues. V shed 5 bases and J 4 bases; nucleotides not matched to a gene: 3. Germline-derived CDR1 and CDR2 are SGHAT and FQNNGV. CDR3 in DNA: TGTGCCAGCAGCCGAACTAGCGGGTACAATGAGCAGTTCTTC. It is translated as CASSRTSGYNEQFF.

The chain employs TRBV19 and TRBJ1-1; maybe TRBD1 (5 bases). The CDR3 has 16 amino acids. The ends were cut back, 3 bases at V and 5 bases at J, with 19 bases in the middle. Germline CDR1 and CDR2: LNHDA and SQIVND (reference sequence). The CDR3 DNA reads TGTGCCAGTAGTATCCCCCCGGGAGAGGGACGGACTGAAGCTTTCTTT. Amino acids: CASSIPPGEGRTEAFF.

The CDR3, as DNA: TGTGCCAGCAGTCCAGTACCCATCGGGACTAGCGACTACAATGAGCAGTTCTTC. The encoded protein is CASSPVPIGTSDYNEQFF. V and J are TRBV27 and TRBJ2-1; 10 nucleotides align to TRBD2. The CDR3 consists of 18 residues. Germline loops: CDR1 MNHEY, CDR2 SMNVEV (reference sequence). The V segment lost 5 bases and the J segment 3 bases; nucleotides outside the gene matches: 13.

This clone was recorded a few times. V usage is TRBV29-1 and J usage is TRBJ1-5, with D hard to call. The CDR3 runs to 14 residues. V was trimmed by 6 bases and J by 6 bases, leaving 18 bases between them. Germline CDR1 reads SQVTM; CDR2 reads ANQGSEA. CDR3: CSVKDGQAGQPQHF. The CDR3 DNA reads as TGCAGCGTAAAGGACGGTCAGGCGGGTCAGCCCCAGCATTTT.

The CDR3 here is CASSQDLGYPRLDTQYF. CDR3 coding DNA: TGTGCCAGCAGCCAAGATCTAGGCTACCCGAGGTTGGATACGCAGTATTTT. V is TRBV4-2 and J is TRBJ2-3; no firm D call. The CDR3 covers 17 residues. Per the germline V gene, CDR1 is LGHNA and CDR2 is YNFKEQ. The V end was cut by 0 bases, the J end by 6 bases, with 19 bases between.

This chain uses TRBV5-3 with TRBJ2-1; D might be TRBD2 (6 bases). TRBV5-3 is filed as an ORF, its function uncertain. Trimming took off 5 bases at V and 3 bases at J, with 21 bases between the two ends. The length of the CDR3 is 17 residues. The CDR3 sequence is CARSRGSPGELYNEQFF. The DNA of the CDR3 is TGTGCCAGAAGTCGGGGCTCGCCGGGAGAACTCTACAATGAGCAGTTCTTC.

This rearrangement joins TRBV27 to TRBJ2-7, with 10 bases identical to TRBD2. The CDR3 consists of 13 residues. CDR1 MNHEY and CDR2 SMNVEV come from the germline V gene (reference sequence). V lost 7 bases, J lost 2 bases, and 2 bases stayed unmatched. This CDR3 is CASKLAGPYEQYF. CDR3 in DNA: TGTGCCAGCAAACTAGCGGGGCCCTACGAGCAGTACTTC.

The CDR3 coding sequence is TGTGCCAGCAGCCCGGGGGGCCGAGGTGGCTACACCTTC. Encoded protein: CASSPGGRGGYTF. The chain links TRBV7-3 to TRBJ1-2; D might be TRBD1 (6 bases). The CDR3 spans 13 residues. Germline CDR1 reads SGHTA; CDR2 reads FQGTGA. The V gene lost 5 bases and the J gene lost 7 bases, with 14 bases spanning the gap.

The chain links TRBV28 to TRBJ1-2; D perhaps matches TRBD1 (6 bases). This CDR3 region has 14 residues. V was trimmed by 4 bases and J by 1 base, leaving 10 bases between them. Germline CDR1 MDHEN, CDR2 SYDVKM. In nucleotides, the CDR3 is TGTGCCAGCAGTTCAGGGGTTGGTAACTATGGCTACACCTTC. This gives the protein CASSSGVGNYGYTF.

The CDR3, as DNA: TGTGCCAGCAGTTTGAGTCAGGGAAGCTATGGCTACACCTTC. Protein sequence: CASSLSQGSYGYTF. This chain connects TRBV28 to TRBJ1-2, with a possible D match to TRBD1 (5 bases). The V end lost 3 bases, the J end lost 4 bases, and 12 bases lay between the germline ends. The length of the CDR3 is 14 residues. Germline V lookup: CDR1 MDHEN, CDR2 SYDVKM.

The CDR3 nucleotides are TGTGCCAGCGCTGGAGGTGGTGCAGATACGCAGTATTTT. Protein: CASAGGGADTQYF. The rearrangement joins TRBV11-3 to TRBJ2-3, with D possibly TRBD2 on 5 matching bases. CDR1 is SGHNT and CDR2 is YENEEA in the germline V gene. V lost 8 bases, J lost 4 bases, and 13 bases lay in between. This CDR3 comprises 13 residues. The variable domain in full, with the rest retrieved from reference TRBV11-3 and TRBJ2-3, is EAGVVQSPRYKIIEKKQPVAFWCNPISGHNTLYWYLQNLGQGPELLIRYENEEAVDDSQLPKDRFSAERLKGVDSTLKIQPAELGDSAVYLCASAGGGADTQYFGPGTRLTVL.

The chain uses TRBV7-9 and TRBJ1-1, with D hard to call. Trimming cost V 5 bases and J 0 bases, with 13 bases left between them. CDR3 length: 15 residues. CDR1 and CDR2 from the germline V gene are SEHNR and FQNEAQ (reference sequence). The DNA for the CDR3 is TGTGCCAGCAGCGGTAGAGTGAACCTGAACACTGAAGCTTTCTTT. Translating it yields CASSGRVNLNTEAFF.

The sample holds a few counts of this clone. The chain uses TRBV27 and TRBJ1-3; the match to TRBD1 covers 9 bases. The CDR3 covers 16 residues. V lost 6 bases to trimming and J lost 0 bases; unmatched junction nucleotides: 6. Germline CDR1 MNHEY, CDR2 SMNVEV (reference sequence). The CDR3: CASSRDRDHSGNTIYF. The CDR3, as DNA: TGTGCCAGCAGCAGGGACAGGGATCACTCTGGAAACACCATATATTTT.

The gene calls are TRBV18 and TRBJ2-6, with TRBD1 matching over 12 bases. Germline V lookup: CDR1 KGHSH, CDR2 LQKENI. V lost 5 bases to trimming and J lost 0 bases; unmatched junction nucleotides: 5. The CDR3 runs 18 residues. The CDR3 sequence: CASSIRDRGLSGANVLTF. As DNA, the CDR3 is TGTGCCAGCTCAATCCGGGACAGGGGGCTCTCTGGGGCCAACGTCCTGACTTTC.

This sequence joins TRBV5-1 and TRBJ1-1, with D perhaps TRBD1 (6 bases). Germline V gives CDR1 SGHRS, CDR2 YFSETQ. V was pared by 0 bases and J by 1 base, with 13 bases between. The CDR3 consists of 16 residues. For the CDR3, the DNA is TGCGCCAGCAGCTTGGTCGGCGGGGGGGCGAACACTGAAGCTTTCTTT. Its translation is CASSLVGGGANTEAFF.

This rearrangement joins TRBV4-1 to TRBJ2-7; 8 nucleotides line up with TRBD1. The CDR3 is made up of 15 amino acids. Germline V gives CDR1 MGHRA, CDR2 YSYEKL. The V and J ends lost 1 base and 5 bases, in that order; junction bases with no gene match: 7. CDR3 sequence: CASSQGETGVDEQYF. The DNA of the CDR3 is TGCGCCAGCAGCCAAGGCGAGACAGGGGTGGACGAGCAGTACTTC.

This sequence joins TRBV30 and TRBJ2-4; 9 bases map to TRBD1. CDR1 is GTSNPN and CDR2 is SVGIG in the germline V gene (reference sequence). The CDR3 covers 14 residues. The V gene end was trimmed by 3 bases and the J gene end by 7 bases; junction bases not matched to a gene: 7. The CDR3 nucleotides are TGTGCCTGGAGCTACAGGGGGCTCTCGAACATTCAGTACTTC. Translating it yields CAWSYRGLSNIQYF.

This rearrangement joins TRBV7-9 to TRBJ1-2; maybe TRBD1 (5 bases). CDR3 length: 11 amino acids. The germline CDR1 and CDR2 sequences are SEHNR and FQNEAQ (reference sequence). Trimming pared 5 bases from V and 6 bases from J, leaving 7 bases between. Here the CDR3 DNA reads TGTGCCAGCAGCGTGGACAATGGCTACACCTTC. This sequence encodes CASSVDNGYTF. Supplemented by reference TRBV7-9 and TRBJ1-2, the full variable domain reads DTGVSQNPRHKITKRGQNVTFRCDPISEHNRLYWYRQTLGQGPEFLTYFQNEAQLEKSRLLSDRFSAERPKGSFSTLEIQRTEQGDSAMYLCASSVDNGYTFGSGTRLTVV.

On this clone: Other DNA sequences within the sample encode an identical CDR3. The genes are TRBV28 and TRBJ2-3; 7 bases are a match to TRBD1. The germline V gene has CDR1 MDHEN and CDR2 SYDVKM. The V and J ends lost 3 bases and 2 bases, in that order; junction bases with no gene match: 2. The CDR3 runs 14 residues. The CDR3 is CASSFGQDTDTQYF. DNA for the CDR3: TGTGCCAGCAGTTTTGGACAGGACACAGATACGCAGTATTTT.

The chain combines TRBV7-2 with TRBJ2-3; D possibly corresponds to TRBD2 (6 bases). CDR1 and CDR2 (germline): SGHTA, FQGNSA. This CDR3 has 17 amino acids. V lost 8 bases and J lost 5, with 26 bases in between. CDR3 region: CASSLQAATPRGDTQYF. In nucleotides, the CDR3 is TGTGCCAGCTCCCTACAGGCGGCTACCCCGCGGGGAGATACGCAGTATTTT.

The chain has TRBV6-6 and TRBJ1-3, with D possibly TRBD1 on 5 matching bases. Trimming removed 6 bases from V and 0 bases from J, with 12 bases in between. Germline lookup yields CDR1 MNHNY and CDR2 SVGAGI (reference sequence). CDR3 length: 15 residues. The CDR3 region is CASRDNSFSGNTIYF. CDR3 in DNA: TGTGCCAGCAGGGACAACTCCTTCTCTGGAAACACCATATATTTT.

The chain employs TRBV5-4 and TRBJ2-7, with TRBD2 as a possible D gene (6 bases). The CDR3 has 15 residues. Trimming shortened V by 3 bases and J by 0 bases, and 13 bases separated the two germline ends. Germline V gene data show CDR1 as SGHNT and CDR2 as YYREEE (reference sequence). CDR3 sequence (DNA): TGTGCCAGCAGCTCCGGCCGGGAGCCCTCCTACGAGCAGTACTTC. Amino acids: CASSSGREPSYEQYF.

The chain combines TRBV28 with TRBJ2-5, with a possible D match to TRBD2 (5 bases). Germline CDR1 and CDR2: MDHEN and SYDVKM. The germline V and J ends were trimmed by 2 bases and 5 bases, with 6 bases remaining between them. CDR3 length equals 12 residues. The CDR3, as DNA: TGTGCCAGCAGTTTAGGGGAGGAGACCCAGTACTTC. Translating it yields CASSLGEETQYF.

The genes are TRBV4-1 and TRBJ2-3; 10 nucleotides match TRBD2. This CDR3 spans 15 amino acids. Per the germline V gene, CDR1 is MGHRA and CDR2 is YSYEKL. The V and J ends lost 3 bases and 2 bases, in that order; junction bases with no gene match: 2. The CDR3, as DNA: TGCGCCAGCAGCCATCTAGCGGGAGTCACAGATACGCAGTATTTT. This sequence encodes CASSHLAGVTDTQYF.

This clone was seen a single time. This chain links TRBV24-1 with TRBJ1-1; no reliable D call. Trimming removed 5 bases from V and 0 bases from J, with 18 bases in between. The length of the CDR3 is 17 residues. CDR1 KGHDR and CDR2 SFDVKD come from the germline V gene. The CDR3 reads CATSALLQGGMNTEAFF. CDR3 nucleotides: TGTGCCACCAGTGCCCTCCTCCAAGGAGGGATGAACACTGAAGCTTTCTTT.

V gene TRBV5-5 combines with J gene TRBJ1-4; D possibly corresponds to TRBD1 (6 bases). The germline CDR1 and CDR2 sequences are SGHKS and YYEKEE (reference sequence). The CDR3 sequence is 16 residues long. Trimming shortened V by 0 bases and J by 3 bases, and 12 bases separated the two germline ends. The CDR3 protein is CASSLELGGANEKLFF. The CDR3 bases are TGTGCCAGCAGCTTGGAACTAGGGGGAGCTAATGAAAAACTGTTTTTT.

V is TRBV27 and J is TRBJ1-5; the match to TRBD1 covers 8 bases. V was pared by 5 bases and J by 2 bases, with 8 bases of the junction left unmatched. From germline, CDR1 is MNHEY and CDR2 SMNVEV (reference sequence). This CDR3 comprises 16 residues. CDR3 amino acids: CASSPTQGAGNQPQHF. The CDR3 bases are TGTGCCAGCAGTCCAACCCAGGGGGCGGGCAATCAGCCCCAGCATTTT.

The chain has TRBV2 and TRBJ2-7; 10 nucleotides agree with TRBD1. V was clipped by 6 bases and J by 5 bases; unmatched bases: 4. The germline V gene has CDR1 SNHLY and CDR2 FYNNEI. This CDR3 has 13 residues. The CDR3 sequence: CASSLDRGDEQYF. The CDR3 DNA sequence: TGTGCCAGCAGCTTGGACAGGGGGGACGAGCAGTACTTC. Using reference TRBV2 and TRBJ2-7 for the parts outside the CDR3, the full variable domain is EPEVTQTPSHQVTQMGQEVILRCVPISNHLYFYWYRQILGQKVEFLVSFYNNEISEKSEIFDDQFSVERPDGSNFTLKIRSTKLEDSAMYFCASSLDRGDEQYFGPGTRLTVT.

The V call is TRBV2, the J call TRBJ2-1; 8 positions agree with TRBD2. Losses at the gene ends were 0 bases for V and 12 bases for J; bases not matched to a gene: 10. The germline gives CDR1 SNHLY, CDR2 FYNNEI. This CDR3 region has 15 residues. CDR3 protein: CASSEATSGRRWQFF. As DNA, the CDR3 is TGTGCCAGCAGTGAAGCAACTAGCGGCCGCCGGTGGCAGTTCTTC.

The CDR3 DNA follows: TGTGCCAGCAGCTTAGCGGGAGTCTCTGGGGCCAACGTCCTGACTTTC. It specifies CASSLAGVSGANVLTF. The chain uses TRBV7-9 and TRBJ2-6; a weak D match, TRBD2 (5 bases). V lost 0 bases, J lost 0 bases, and 6 bases lay in between. Per germline, CDR1 SEHNR and CDR2 FQNEAQ (reference sequence). The CDR3 runs to 16 residues. Full variable domain (rest looked up from reference TRBV7-9 and TRBJ2-6): DTGVSQNPRHKITKRGQNVTFRCDPISEHNRLYWYRQTLGQGPEFLTYFQNEAQLEKSRLLSDRFSAERPKGSFSTLEIQRTEQGDSAMYLCASSLAGVSGANVLTFGAGSRLTVL.

The chain combines TRBV19 with TRBJ1-2; D not certain. Germline V gene data show CDR1 as LNHDA and CDR2 as SQIVND (reference sequence). The CDR3 length is 13 residues. V dropped 8 bases and J dropped 4 bases, with 14 bases sitting between them. In DNA, the CDR3 is TGTGCCAGTGTAGGCGGCAGCCTCTATGGCTACACCTTC. Protein: CASVGGSLYGYTF.